This entry lists 14 T cell receptor beta chains sequenced from one sample in a study of cytomegalovirus exposure and HLA in healthy donors. Primers: 60 Vbeta forward and 13 Jbeta reverse. Clones were read by immunoSEQ multiplex PCR, and TCRdb kept only the in-frame ones, dropping some. Here the sample spans about 140,000 clones, around 70% being singletons. The specimen sequenced was PBMCs. These receptors originate from a woman in her twenties or thirties in good health and CMV-seronegative.

The V call is TRBV2, the J call TRBJ2-5, with TRBD2 matching over 9 bases. Germline values: CDR1 SNHLY, CDR2 FYNNEI. V was pared by 5 bases and J by 4 bases, with 5 bases of the junction left unmatched. The CDR3 is 14 amino acids. CDR3 protein: CASSRGTSIETQYF. CDR3 nucleotide sequence: TGTGCCAGCAGTCGCGGGACTAGCATAGAGACCCAGTACTTC.

The V and J genes are TRBV5-5 and TRBJ1-1, with a weak D call TRBD1 (5 bases). CDR3 length: 14 residues. V dropped 1 base and J dropped 3 bases, with 10 bases sitting between them. CDR1 and CDR2 (germline): SGHKS, YYEKEE (reference sequence). For the CDR3, the DNA is TGTGCCAGCAGCTTGTGGCAGGGCGACACTGAAGCTTTCTTT. Protein product: CASSLWQGDTEAFF.

The sample holds a few counts of this clone. This chain joins TRBV10-2 and TRBJ2-7; TRBD2 matches 12 bases. This CDR3 spans 16 amino acids. The trim removed 3 bases at V and 0 bases at J, leaving 3 bases unmatched. Germline V CDR1 and CDR2: WSHSY, SAAADI. The CDR3 bases are TGCGCCAGCAGTGACCTAGCGGGAGGGAACTCCTACGAGCAGTACTTC. Protein sequence: CASSDLAGGNSYEQYF.

This chain joins TRBV30 and TRBJ2-2; 9 bases fit TRBD2. CDR3 size: 14 residues. V was clipped by 2 bases and J by 6 bases; unmatched bases: 4. The germline CDR1 and CDR2 sequences are GTSNPN and SVGIG (reference sequence). The CDR3 nucleotides are TGTGCCTGGAGTACCGGGACTAGCCCCGGGGAGCTGTTTTTT. Encoded protein: CAWSTGTSPGELFF.

Comments on this clone: The identical CDR3 is also encoded by other nucleotide sequences in the sample. The V gene is TRBV10-1, the J gene TRBJ2-4; 7 bases map to TRBD1. Germline V gives CDR1 WNHNN, CDR2 SYGVQD (reference sequence). The CDR3 length is 11 residues. The V segment lost 11 bases and the J segment 3 bases; nucleotides outside the gene matches: 1. The CDR3 DNA reads as TGCGCCCCAGGGGGCAAAAACATTCAGTACTTC. Residues: CAPGGKNIQYF.

This rearrangement joins TRBV28 to TRBJ2-7; perhaps TRBD1 as D (6 bases). The germline V gene encodes CDR1 MDHEN and CDR2 SYDVKM. V lost 2 bases to trimming and J lost 3 bases, with 8 bases between them. The CDR3 covers 13 residues. CDR3 sequence: CASSLRDIYEQYF. The CDR3 nucleotides read TGTGCCAGCAGTTTAAGGGACATCTACGAGCAGTACTTC.

This chain links TRBV6-6 with TRBJ2-1; 10 bases are shared with TRBD2. Trimming removed 6 bases from V and 0 bases from J; junction bases left unmatched: 5. The germline V gene encodes CDR1 MNHNY and CDR2 SVGAGI (reference sequence). The CDR3 consists of 16 residues. CDR3 sequence: CASSQREGSSYNEQFF. The CDR3 DNA reads as TGTGCCAGCAGCCAGCGGGAGGGGAGCTCCTACAATGAGCAGTTCTTC.

The genes are TRBV1 and TRBJ2-7; TRBD2, the table's D call, lacks a check against the DNA. TRBV1 is recorded as a pseudogene. There are 15 residues in the CDR3. The CDR3 reads CTSSPTSGVSYEQYF. In DNA form, the CDR3 reads TGCACCAGCAGCCCGACTAGCGGAGTCTCCTACGAGCAGTACTTC.

This chain's CDR3 is CASSLGRTRSGNTIYF. Written as DNA, the CDR3 is TGTGCCAGCAGCTTAGGACGTACTCGCTCTGGAAACACCATATATTTT. The chain combines TRBV13 with TRBJ1-3, with D hard to call. V was trimmed by 0 bases and J by 0 bases, leaving 9 bases between them. This CDR3 has 16 amino acids. CDR1 is PRHDT and CDR2 is FYEKMQ in the germline V gene (reference sequence).

In this sample, this clone turned up a few times. V and J are TRBV2 and TRBJ2-1, with TRBD2 matching over 10 bases. The V segment lost 6 bases and the J segment 5 bases; nucleotides outside the gene matches: 10. The CDR3 consists of 16 residues. Germline lookup yields CDR1 SNHLY and CDR2 FYNNEI. In DNA, the CDR3 is TGTGCCAGCAGGCTGGAGGAGCGGGGGGGTAACAATGAGCAGTTCTTC. It encodes CASRLEERGGNNEQFF.

This chain joins TRBV5-1 and TRBJ1-2; weak D call: TRBD1 (5 bases). Trimming pared 0 bases from V and 2 bases from J, leaving 8 bases between. This CDR3 comprises 14 residues. The germline CDR1 and CDR2 sequences are SGHRS and YFSETQ. CDR3 sequence reads: CASSLGGENYGYTF. The CDR3 coding sequence is TGCGCCAGCAGCTTGGGGGGGGAGAACTATGGCTACACCTTC.

V and J are TRBV7-9 and TRBJ1-3, with D unclear. The V end was cut by 2 bases, the J end by 0 bases, with 2 bases between. The CDR3 totals 13 residues. Per germline, CDR1 SEHNR and CDR2 FQNEAQ (reference sequence). CDR3 protein: CASSLYSGNTIYF. The CDR3 region has the DNA TGTGCCAGCAGCTTATACTCTGGAAACACCATATATTTT.

This chain links TRBV7-9 with TRBJ2-1, with D perhaps matching TRBD2 (7 bases). V lost 7 bases and J 5 bases, leaving 24 bases between the germline ends. Germline CDR1 is SEHNR and CDR2 is FQNEAQ (reference sequence). The CDR3 length is 17 residues. CDR3 sequence: CASTPMGGASDHNEQFF. The CDR3 region has the DNA TGTGCCAGCACCCCTATGGGGGGGGCTAGCGACCACAATGAGCAGTTCTTC.

The chain links TRBV7-9 to TRBJ2-5; TRBD2 is a possible D gene (6 bases). The CDR3 is 15 amino acids. V dropped 4 bases and J dropped 2 bases, with 14 bases sitting between them. Per germline, CDR1 SEHNR and CDR2 FQNEAQ (reference sequence). CDR3 sequence (DNA): TGTGCCAGCAGCTCCGGACTAACAACGCAAGAGACCCAGTACTTC. Translation gives CASSSGLTTQETQYF.